This T cell receptor (beta chain) was sequenced for a study of T-cell reconstitution after alpha-beta-depleted transplantation in children. It was with unique molecular identifiers that the TCRbeta library was prepared. TCRdb independently ran MiXCR on the PCR reads; one entry per CDR3 protein. The sample contains about 500,000 distinct CDR3 sequences, around a third of which appear only once. The sequence derives from a human donor who donated a stem cell graft to a child with aplastic anemia. Specimen: PBMCs from the stem cell graft donor, collected from the stem cell graft.

CDR3 in amino acids: CASSQRGRDYGYTF. DNA of the CDR3: TGTGCCAGCAGCCAGAGGGGGCGCGACTATGGCTACACCTTC. V is TRBV12-3 or TRBV12-4 and J is TRBJ1-2, with 7 bases fitting TRBD1. V was pared by 6 bases and J by 3 bases, with 7 bases of the junction left unmatched. This CDR3 spans 14 amino acids.